This T cell receptor beta chain was obtained from a study of B cell selection in AIRE deficiency. CD4+CD127+ cells were sorted as the conventional CD4 T cells. In the original analysis: Conventional T cell pools: 90,000 to 120,000 distinct patient, 130,000 to 150,000 donor TCRbeta sequences. TCRdb's copy holds only in-frame clones and misses some; the assay was immunoSEQ multiplex PCR. Clonal size and the V and J genes are those of that table, whereas D and trimming came from the DNA. The sample records about 27,000 clones, roughly 95% being singletons. The germline V and J ends were trimmed by 10 bases and 3 bases, with 27 bases remaining between them. The germline CDR1 and CDR2 sequences are WNHNN and SYGVQD (reference sequence). The CDR3 has 17 residues. With regard to this clone: The antigen remains undetermined.

General study points: CDR3s were shorter in shared Treg sequences, reflecting few non-templated nucleotide insertions. Healthy Tconv contained approximately 37% of shared healthy Treg sequences; only TCRbeta sequenced.

The material sequenced was CD4+CD127+ conventional T cells sorted from PBMCs. The chain uses TRBV10-1 and TRBJ2-5; D unclear. This receptor was taken from a human donor in good health. CDR3 amino acids: CATPLQGARRKEETQYF. CDR3 DNA sequence: TGCGCCACACCGCTTCAAGGTGCCCGAAGGAAAGAAGAGACCCAGTACTTC.